A selection of T cell receptor beta chains follows, all from one sample in a study of blood T cells in healthy people across ages. TCRdb itself ran the 5' RACE reads through MiXCR, one entry per CDR3 protein. In the table there are about 2 million distinct CDR3 sequences, 40% to 55% of which are singletons. Sequences were obtained from blood. The receptor source for this set is a woman in her thirties or forties in good health. Each CDR3 is given with its conserved first and last residue. D genes are given only for firm matches. Rows give clone size only sometimes, using once, few, many, or a class for an expanded clone.

>few|15|NA|TRBJ2-5|TRBV20-1
CSARKGARDQETQYF
TGCAGTGCTCGAAAAGGGGCTAGGGACCAAGAGACCCAGTACTTC
>few|14|NA|TRBJ2-1|TRBV25-1
CASGDLDSYNEQFF
TGTGCCAGCGGAGACCTAGACTCCTACAATGAGCAGTTCTTC
>NA|13|NA|TRBJ2-3|TRBV28
CASSSPTTDAQYF
TGTGCCAGCAGTTCTCCCACCACAGATGCGCAGTATTTT
>NA|16|TRBD2|TRBJ2-1|TRBV7-2
CASSSRSGGASNEQFF
TGTGCCAGCAGCTCGCGCAGCGGGGGGGCTTCAAATGAGCAGTTCTTC
>NA|15|TRBD1|TRBJ2-1|TRBV12-3/TRBV12-4
CAGTMTGSSYNEQFF
TGTGCCGGCACCATGACAGGGAGTTCCTACAATGAGCAGTTCTTC
>NA|15|TRBD2|TRBJ2-5|TRBV7-2
CASSLQRGPGETQYF
TGTGCCAGCAGCTTACAGCGGGGCCCCGGGGAGACCCAGTACTTC
>NA|15|TRBD2|TRBJ2-5|TRBV4-1
CASSHNSGGRETQYF
TGCGCCAGCAGCCATAATAGCGGGGGGAGGGAGACCCAGTACTTC
>NA|14|NA|TRBJ2-3|TRBV4-1
CASSQVQATDTQYF
TGCGCCAGCAGCCAAGTCCAGGCCACAGATACGCAGTATTTT
>few|15|TRBD1|TRBJ2-4|TRBV5-1
CASSQDRGLGNIQYF
TGCGCCAGCAGCCAGGACAGGGGGTTAGGAAACATTCAGTACTTC
>once|16|TRBD2|TRBJ2-1|TRBV18
CASSRGTSGGMNEHFF
TGTGCCAGCTCACGAGGTACTAGCGGGGGAATGAATGAGCACTTCTTC
>NA|13|NA|TRBJ1-2|TRBV2
CASTRPLPDGYTF
TGTGCCAGCACCCGACCCCTACCCGACGGCTACACCTTC
>NA|15|TRBD2|TRBJ2-1|TRBV7-2
CASSFGLAGGETQFF
TGTGCCAGCAGCTTTGGCCTAGCGGGGGGTGAGACCCAGTTCTTC
>NA|12|NA|TRBJ1-1|TRBV28
CASSPINTEAFF
TGTGCCAGCAGCCCGATTAACACTGAAGCTTTCTTT
>NA|13|TRBD1|TRBJ1-2|TRBV6-1
CASGSQGSYGYTF
TGTGCCAGCGGTTCACAGGGGTCCTATGGCTACACCTTC
>NA|15|NA|TRBJ1-2|TRBV27
CASRLLGAQNYGYTF
TGTGCCAGCAGGCTCCTTGGGGCCCAAAACTATGGCTACACCTTC
>NA|14|NA|TRBJ1-1|TRBV18
CASSPLRVNTEAFF
TGTGCCAGCTCACCGCTCAGGGTCAACACTGAAGCTTTCTTT
>few|13|NA|TRBJ2-7|TRBV28
CASSLTFRDEQYF
TGTGCCAGCAGTTTGACTTTTCGGGACGAGCAGTACTTC
>NA|16|TRBD2|TRBJ2-1|TRBV20-1
CSFTTSGGSSYNEQFF
TGCAGTTTCACGACTAGCGGGGGAAGCTCCTACAATGAGCAGTTCTTC
>NA|14|NA|TRBJ2-5|TRBV20-1
CSASPYSYQETQYF
TGCAGTGCTAGCCCCTACAGTTACCAAGAGACCCAGTACTTC
>NA|14|NA|TRBJ1-6|TRBV7-9
CASSVQGNNSPLHF
TGTGCCAGCAGCGTTCAGGGGAACAATTCACCCCTCCACTTT
>few|15|TRBD1|TRBJ2-1|TRBV9
CASSVGGTGNNEQFF
TGTGCCAGCAGCGTAGGCGGGACAGGGAACAATGAGCAGTTCTTC
>NA|13|NA|TRBJ2-3|TRBV7-2
CASSLYLRDTQYF
TGTGCCAGCAGCTTATATCTCCGAGATACGCAGTATTTT
>NA|13|NA|TRBJ2-5|TRBV4-3
CASSHRTEETQYF
TGCGCCAGCAGCCACCGGACGGAAGAGACCCAGTACTTC
>NA|15|TRBD1|TRBJ2-1|TRBV6-2/TRBV6-3
CASKIGTASYNEQFF
TGTGCCAGCAAAATAGGGACAGCCTCCTACAATGAGCAGTTCTTC
>NA|15|TRBD1|TRBJ1-2|TRBV7-2
CASSPRQGTSKGYTF
TGTGCCAGCAGCCCCCGACAGGGGACGAGTAAGGGCTACACCTTC
>NA|16|TRBD1|TRBJ1-6|TRBV28
CASSWVRGLNNSPLHF
TGTGCCAGCAGTTGGGTCAGGGGGCTTAATAATTCACCCCTCCACTTT
>NA|15|NA|TRBJ1-5|TRBV27
CASSSGFGTNQPQHF
TGTGCCAGCAGTTCAGGGTTCGGCACTAATCAGCCCCAGCATTTT
>NA|16|TRBD1|TRBJ2-1|TRBV7-2
CASSLGDRGTYNEQFF
TGTGCCAGCAGCTTAGGGGACAGGGGCACCTACAATGAGCAGTTCTTC
>few|14|NA|TRBJ2-3|TRBV2
CASRPDSSTDTQYF
TGTGCCAGCAGGCCGGACTCTAGCACAGATACGCAGTATTTT
>NA|16|NA|TRBJ2-1|TRBV6-5
CASSYSGTAGYNEQFF
TGTGCCAGCAGTTATTCCGGGACGGCAGGCTACAATGAGCAGTTCTTC
>once|15|NA|TRBJ2-3|TRBV7-2
CASSQGGPGTDTQYF
TGTGCCAGCAGCCAAGGGGGGCCCGGGACAGATACGCAGTATTTT
>NA|13|NA|TRBJ2-7|TRBV6-6
CASSHARYNEQYF
TGTGCCAGCAGTCACGCAAGGTACAATGAGCAGTACTTC
>NA|15|TRBD1|TRBJ2-1|TRBV11-2
CASRRPGQGNNEQFF
TGTGCCAGCAGGCGTCCGGGACAGGGGAACAATGAGCAGTTCTTC
>NA|14|NA|TRBJ1-2|TRBV12-5
CASGPQGGNYGYTF
TGTGCTAGTGGACCCCAGGGAGGTAACTATGGCTACACCTTC
>NA|15|NA|TRBJ2-3|TRBV25-1
CASSLTETSTDTQYF
TGTGCCAGCAGTCTAACAGAGACTAGCACAGATACGCAGTATTTT
>NA|13|NA|TRBJ2-1|TRBV20-1
CSARDLTSNEQFF
TGCAGTGCTAGAGATTTGACTAGCAATGAGCAGTTCTTC
>NA|15|TRBD2|TRBJ2-1|TRBV2
CASRTGLAGFNEQFF
TGTGCCAGCAGGACGGGACTAGCGGGGTTCAATGAGCAGTTCTTC
>NA|13|NA|TRBJ2-1|TRBV7-9
CASSPSGPETQFF
TGTGCCAGCAGCCCATCCGGACCGGAGACCCAGTTCTTC
>few|18|NA|TRBJ2-3|TRBV12-3/TRBV12-4
CASSPGGDITPSTDTQYF
TGTGCCAGCAGCCCTGGAGGGGACATCACCCCCTCCACAGATACGCAGTATTTT
>NA|13|NA|TRBJ2-2|TRBV4-3
CASSQLTLGELFF
TGCGCCAGCAGCCAATTAACACTCGGGGAGCTGTTTTTT
>NA|18|NA|TRBJ1-5|TRBV4-1
CASSLQVSGTAVNQPQHF
TGCGCCAGCAGCCTACAAGTTTCGGGAACAGCTGTCAATCAGCCCCAGCATTTT
>NA|15|NA|TRBJ1-1|TRBV20-1
CSARGLTGGDTEAFF
TGCAGTGCTAGGGGCTTGACGGGGGGGGACACTGAAGCTTTCTTT
>NA|15|NA|TRBJ2-5|TRBV6-2/TRBV6-3
CASSYSNSLAEGEYF
TGTGCCAGCAGTTACTCGAATTCCCTAGCCGAGGGAGAGTACTTC
>few|14|NA|TRBJ2-7|TRBV20-1
CSARDPAASYEQYF
TGCAGTGCTAGAGATCCGGCGGCTTCCTACGAGCAGTACTTC
>few|16|TRBD2|TRBJ2-7|TRBV7-2
CASSFGTSGNPYEQYF
TGTGCCAGCAGCTTTGGGACTAGCGGGAACCCCTACGAGCAGTACTTC
>NA|16|NA|TRBJ1-1|TRBV5-5
CASSLARGPVRAEAFF
TGTGCCAGCAGCTTGGCCCGTGGTCCGGTGAGGGCTGAAGCTTTCTTT
>NA|14|TRBD2|TRBJ2-5|TRBV12-3/TRBV12-4
CASSASGGYETQYF
TGTGCCAGCAGCGCTAGCGGGGGTTACGAGACCCAGTACTTC
>NA|13|NA|TRBJ1-1|TRBV2
CASGIRMNTEAFF
TGTGCCAGCGGCATAAGAATGAACACTGAAGCTTTCTTT